Presented here are 24 T cell receptor beta chains from one specimen sequenced in a study of CD8 T cells in Susac syndrome (dated by TCRdb to between 2018 and 2021). Library prep was done by the immunoSEQ multiplex PCR assay. RNA was extracted using the RNeasy kit, and roughly 0.5 to 1 microgram was reverse transcribed with random hexamers. Starting from the raw public reads, TCRdb applied fastp trimming at Q25, assembled clones with MiXCR and retained in-frame beta chains. One record per CDR3 amino acid sequence lists the most common genes and DNA. A total of around 100,000 distinct CDR3 sequences appear in this sample, 95% of them only once. The ten largest make up around 0.3% of the sample. Sequencing was carried out using CD8+ T cells from PBMCs. The origin of the receptors is a human donor with Susac syndrome.

The rearrangement joins TRBV7-2 to TRBJ1-2; D possibly corresponds to TRBD1 (5 bases). The CDR3 is 13 amino acids. V was shortened by 4 bases and J by 6 bases, with 12 bases between the two germline ends. Per the germline V gene, CDR1 is SGHTA and CDR2 is FQGNSA. The CDR3 loop is CASSSRDPNGYTF. The CDR3 DNA sequence: TGTGCCAGCAGCTCGCGGGACCCCAATGGCTACACCTTC.

This clonotype was picked up one time. CDR3 DNA sequence: TGTGCCAGCAGCTTAGAGGCCGGGGCGACCGGGGAGCTGTTTTTT. It is translated as CASSLEAGATGELFF. This sequence joins TRBV7-9 and TRBJ2-2, with D tentatively TRBD1 or TRBD2 (5 bases each). Germline V gives CDR1 SEHNR, CDR2 FQNEAQ (reference sequence). The CDR3 has 15 residues. V was trimmed by 1 base and J by 5 bases, leaving 11 bases between them.

This chain uses TRBV27 with TRBJ2-7, with a weak D call TRBD1 (6 bases). With 8 bases removed from V and 0 bases from J, the gap between germline ends came to 11 bases. CDR3 length: 13 amino acids. Germline loops: CDR1 MNHEY, CDR2 SMNVEV (reference sequence). CDR3 loop: CASRQDSSYEQYF. CDR3 coding DNA: TGTGCCAGCCGCCAGGACAGCTCCTACGAGCAGTACTTC.

This clonotype appeared once. The V call is TRBV27, the J call TRBJ2-3, with D tentatively TRBD1 or TRBD2 (5 bases each). V lost 6 bases and J 3 bases, leaving 16 bases between the germline ends. Per the germline V gene, CDR1 is MNHEY and CDR2 is SMNVEV (reference sequence). This CDR3 comprises 15 residues. The CDR3 here is CASRPKGPVTDTQYF. In DNA form, the CDR3 reads TGTGCCAGCAGACCTAAGGGACCAGTTACAGATACGCAGTATTTT.

The chain has TRBV12-3 or TRBV12-4 and TRBJ1-1; TRBD1 might be the D (5 bases). The CDR3 spans 16 residues. Deletions cut 5 bases from V and 1 base from J, with 17 bases between. The CDR3 DNA is TGTGCCAGCAGTCAGAGGGGTTCGGTCAGGAACACTGAAGCTTTCTTT. This sequence encodes CASSQRGSVRNTEAFF.

This chain joins TRBV11-2 and TRBJ2-5, with 12 positions matching TRBD2. This CDR3 spans 17 amino acids. The V segment lost 4 bases and the J segment 5 bases; nucleotides outside the gene matches: 11. Germline CDR1 is SGHAT and CDR2 is FQNNGV. The CDR3 sequence is CASSSSGRAQFSETQYF. In DNA form, the CDR3 reads TGTGCCAGCAGCTCTAGCGGGAGGGCCCAGTTTAGCGAGACCCAGTACTTC.

This clonotype has only one observation. The chain joins TRBV25-1 to TRBJ2-5, with 7 bases matching TRBD1. Germline V lookup: CDR1 MGHDK, CDR2 SYGVNS. V dropped 2 bases and J dropped 5; count of bases not matched to a gene: 2. The CDR3 extends over 13 amino acids. The CDR3, as DNA: TGTGCCAGCAGTGAAGGGACAGCGGAGACCCAGTACTTC. Encoded protein: CASSEGTAETQYF.

J is TRBJ2-7 and V is TRBV14; D unresolved. The CDR3 runs to 17 residues. Trimming removed 1 base from V and 4 bases from J, with 20 bases in between. Germline V gives CDR1 SGHDN, CDR2 FVKESK. This CDR3 is CASSQGGRGPTSYEQYF. The CDR3 DNA is TGTGCCAGCAGCCAAGGTGGTCGAGGACCTACGTCGTACGAGCAGTACTTC.

The CDR3, as DNA: TGTGCCAGCAGCTTAGGCGGACAGGGGGGTAGCTATGGCTACACCTTC. This translates into CASSLGGQGGSYGYTF. This chain uses TRBV7-2 with TRBJ1-2, with 10 positions matching TRBD1. This CDR3 has 16 residues. V lost 1 base and J lost 4; bases outside the gene matches: 6. CDR1 is SGHTA, CDR2 FQGNSA, per germline.

In this sample, this clonotype turned up once. The chain links TRBV6-1 to TRBJ2-3, with D perhaps matching TRBD2 (6 bases). V lost 4 bases, J lost 4 bases, and 15 bases lay in between. Germline CDR1 MNHNS, CDR2 SASEGT. The CDR3 has 15 residues. The CDR3 sequence is CASSVTGESPDTQYF. The CDR3 bases are TGTGCCAGCAGTGTCACGGGGGAGTCTCCAGATACGCAGTATTTT.

The chain is built from TRBV23-1 and TRBJ2-5, with 7 positions matching TRBD2. TRBV23-1 is given ORF status, its function remaining uncertain. Trimming took 0 bases from V and 7 from J; bases not matched to a gene: 8. The CDR3 length is 15 residues. DNA of the CDR3: TGCGCCAGCAGTCAATCCAGCGGGGATCTTGGGACCCAGTACTTC. Amino acids: CASSQSSGDLGTQYF.

The chain recombines TRBV11-2 with TRBJ2-5; 7 bases match TRBD1. V lost 5 bases, J lost 4 bases, and 4 bases stayed unmatched. Germline lookup yields CDR1 SGHAT and CDR2 FQNNGV. The CDR3 totals 13 residues. CDR3 residues: CASSQGTAETQYF. The CDR3 coding sequence is TGTGCCAGCAGCCAGGGGACAGCAGAGACCCAGTACTTC.

This sequence joins TRBV9 and TRBJ2-1; D ambiguous. The germline gives CDR1 SGDLS, CDR2 YYNGEE. CDR3 size: 16 residues. With 0 bases removed from V and 4 bases from J, the gap between germline ends came to 14 bases. The CDR3 bases are TGTGCCAGCAGCGTAGGTAGTAGCCCGTCGTACAATGAGCAGTTCTTC. This codes for CASSVGSSPSYNEQFF.

The gene calls are TRBV28 and TRBJ1-4; D may be TRBD1 (5 bases). V dropped 3 bases and J dropped 5 bases, with 19 bases sitting between them. The CDR3 loop spans 17 amino acids. Germline V gene lookup returns CDR1 MDHEN and CDR2 SYDVKM. The CDR3 coding sequence is TGTGCCAGCAGTTTTTACAGAAAGCGGCGGGGGAATGAAAAACTGTTTTTT. Its protein is CASSFYRKRRGNEKLFF.

The chain recombines TRBV25-1 with TRBJ2-6; TRBD2 matches at 8 bases. The length of the CDR3 is 17 residues. The germline V gene encodes CDR1 MGHDK and CDR2 SYGVNS. J lost 2 bases, V lost 4 bases, and 7 bases had no gene match. CDR3 region: CASSAGGDWAGANVLTF. CDR3 bases: TGTGCCAGCAGTGCGGGAGGGGACTGGGCTGGGGCCAACGTCCTGACTTTC.

The J gene is TRBJ2-2, the V gene TRBV5-1, with 8 bases matching TRBD2. The CDR3 totals 15 residues. V was clipped by 4 bases and J by 4 bases; unmatched bases: 6. The germline CDR1 and CDR2 sequences are SGHRS and YFSETQ. DNA of the CDR3: TGCGCCAGCAGCCCGACTAGCGTGCGCACCGGGGAGCTGTTTTTT. It is translated as CASSPTSVRTGELFF.

The CDR3 region has the DNA TGTGCCAGTAGTACAGCAGGGGTAGGGGAGCAGTACTTC. Encoded protein: CASSTAGVGEQYF. The V gene is TRBV19, the J gene TRBJ2-7; a possible D gene is TRBD1 (6 bases). CDR3 length equals 13 residues. V shed 4 bases and J shed 7 bases, with 14 bases lying between them. From germline, CDR1 is LNHDA and CDR2 SQIVND (reference sequence). The variable domain in full, completed from reference TRBV19 and TRBJ2-7, reads DGGITQSPKYLFRKEGQNVTLSCEQNLNHDAMYWYRQDPGQGLRLIYYSQIVNDFQKGDIAEGYSVSREKKESFPLTVTSAQKNPTAFYLCASSTAGVGEQYFGPGTRLTVT.

This rearrangement joins TRBV3-1 to TRBJ2-7; possible D gene TRBD2, 5 bases. Germline V CDR1 and CDR2: LGHDT, YNNKEL (reference sequence). This CDR3 comprises 13 residues. V was trimmed by 4 bases and J by 5 bases, leaving 12 bases between them. The CDR3 region has the DNA TGTGCCAGCAGCCCTCCGGGGATCAACGAGCAGTACTTC. Its translation is CASSPPGINEQYF.

The chain couples TRBV29-1 to TRBJ2-4; D gene ambiguous. Trimming removed 6 bases at V and 3 bases at J, with 15 bases between. The CDR3 has 14 residues. Germline values: CDR1 SQVTM, CDR2 ANQGSEA. The CDR3 DNA reads as TGCAGCGTCGAACCCGTTAAGGACAAAAACATTCAGTACTTC. It specifies CSVEPVKDKNIQYF.

The chain has TRBV29-1 and TRBJ1-1; no clear D gene. CDR3 size: 13 residues. V shed 7 bases and J shed 2 bases, with 14 bases lying between them. Germline values: CDR1 SQVTM, CDR2 ANQGSEA. For the CDR3, the DNA is TGCAGCGGAAGGGAAGCGTTTAACACTGAAGCTTTCTTT. Translating it yields CSGREAFNTEAFF.

The chain recombines TRBV18 with TRBJ2-7, with D maybe TRBD1 (5 bases). V gave up 3 bases and J gave up 3 bases, with 9 bases separating them. The CDR3 is 13 residues long. Looked up from germline, CDR1 is KGHSH and CDR2 is LQKENI. The DNA of the CDR3 is TGTGCCAGCTCACCTCGACAGAGCTACGAGCAGTACTTC. Protein: CASSPRQSYEQYF.

The rearrangement links TRBV9 to TRBJ2-1, with D unresolved. CDR1 SGDLS and CDR2 YYNGEE come from the germline V gene. Trimming took off 3 bases at V and 12 bases at J, with 10 bases between the two ends. This CDR3 has 11 residues. CDR3 in DNA: TGTGCCAGCAGCGCCGAAAAGCTGCAGTTCTTC. This sequence encodes CASSAEKLQFF.

V usage is TRBV5-1 and J usage is TRBJ2-3; a weak D match, TRBD2 (7 bases). V shed 5 bases and J shed 2 bases, with 15 bases lying between them. The CDR3 length is 15 residues. Germline assignment: CDR1 SGHRS and CDR2 YFSETQ. CDR3 amino acids: CASRKGGPNTDTQYF. As DNA, the CDR3 is TGCGCCAGCAGAAAGGGGGGGCCCAACACAGATACGCAGTATTTT.

The rearrangement uses TRBV27 and TRBJ1-1, with 7 bases lining up with TRBD1. Germline V gene data show CDR1 as MNHEY and CDR2 as SMNVEV (reference sequence). With 6 bases clipped from V and 3 bases from J, the junction kept 7 bases outside the gene matches. This CDR3 comprises 14 residues. The CDR3 sequence is CASRPTGQHTEAFF. DNA of the CDR3: TGTGCCAGCAGACCAACGGGACAGCACACTGAAGCTTTCTTT.